This TCR beta chain was identified in a study of OX40 agonist ivuxolimab in advanced cancers. General notes on the study: Ivuxolimab was an agonistic, fully human IgG2 monoclonal antibody directed against OX40 (CD134), a costimulatory receptor. Intravenous ivuxolimab was administered to patients every 2 weeks at six dose levels: 0.01, 0.1, 0.3, 1.5, 3 and 10 mg/kg. Of the approximately 54 patients in dose escalation, 19 had hepatocellular carcinoma, about 15 had melanoma, 9 had renal cell carcinoma and 9 had head and neck cancer. A male proportion of nearly 85% and a mean age of approximately 61 years, ranging from roughly 23 to 80, were recorded for the dose-escalation cohort. Prior anti-PD-1, anti-PD-L1 or anti-CTLA-4 therapy was permitted, and checkpoint inhibitors had been received by around 40% of dose-escalation patients. Partial responses occurred in three dose-escalation patients, of whom one had hepatocellular carcinoma and two had cutaneous melanoma. The purpose of peripheral TCRbeta sequencing was to test whether ivuxolimab changed TCR sequence diversity and led to clonal T-cell expansion. The paper reports the monotherapy dose-escalation portion (N of about 50 patients) of the phase I ivuxolimab trial.

The germline V gene provides CDR1 SGHAT and CDR2 FQNNGV. The germline ends are 10 bases apart after V is trimmed by 4 bases and J by 0 bases. Measured from the cysteine to the phenylalanine, the CDR3 is 15 residues long. This entry keeps only the CDR3 DNA: 45 bases, framed from base 1. The investigation overall reported the following: Low levels of normalized T-cell clonal expansion were also seen in some nonresponding patients. After ivuxolimab, more expanded clones were found on average in CD8+ T cells than in CD4+ T cells. The antigen specificity of the clonally expanded peripheral T cells was not determined. At doses of 0.1 to 3.0 mg/kg, clonal expansion of both CD4+ and CD8+ T cells in blood was seen between baseline and week 6. In the 0.1-3.0 mg/kg groups, partial responders were among the patients with the lowest normalized peripheral clonal expansion, particularly in CD8+ T cells.

Genomic DNA was extracted from sorted cells for sequencing of the TCRbeta CDR3 region. The immunoSEQ Assay was used for sequencing of TCRbeta CDR3 regions. As stored in TCRdb, this immuneACCESS dataset retains in-frame rearrangements with V and J assigned. A fraction of the clones does not appear; measured against another copy, unresolved V genes explain less than half of the discrepancy, and the remainder lacks a known reason. In all, the sample holds more than 80,000 clones, and 75% to 95% of those were seen once. The leading ten clones occupy 0.3% to 0.4% of the sample. For this clone: There is no known antigen for this receptor. Base quality data are lacking; no much larger clone is found one base away.

Patients with a history of autoimmune disease or receiving systemic immunosuppression were excluded from the trial. Peripheral blood for TCR sequencing was drawn from every dose cohort at baseline, at cycle 4 day 1 and at cycle 7 day 1. Samples came from an open-label, multicenter, first-in-human phase I dose-escalation trial of ivuxolimab. The trial enrolled adults with locally advanced or metastatic head and neck squamous cell, hepatocellular, melanoma or renal cell carcinoma. Before TCR sequencing, CD4+ T cells and CD8+ T cells from peripheral blood were sorted into separate populations. The sample consisted of CD4+ or CD8+ T cells sorted from blood, taken in a trial of the OX40 agonist ivuxolimab. This chain is built from TRBV11-2 and TRBJ2-1; the D gene cannot be named for sure. This receptor was obtained from an adult with an advanced solid tumor such as melanoma, head and neck, liver or kidney cancer. The encoded CDR3 is CASSWRRSSYNEQFF. The nucleotide sequence reads TGTGCCAGCAGCTGGCGAAGGAGCTCCTACAATGAGCAGTTCTTC.